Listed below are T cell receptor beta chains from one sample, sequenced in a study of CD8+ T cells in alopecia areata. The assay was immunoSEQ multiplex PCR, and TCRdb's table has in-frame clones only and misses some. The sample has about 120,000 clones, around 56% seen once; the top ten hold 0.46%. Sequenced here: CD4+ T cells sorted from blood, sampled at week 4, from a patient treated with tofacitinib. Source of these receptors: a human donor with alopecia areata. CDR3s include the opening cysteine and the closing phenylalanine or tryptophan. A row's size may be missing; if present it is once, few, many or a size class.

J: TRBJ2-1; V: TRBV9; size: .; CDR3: CASSVDGSRVNEQFF
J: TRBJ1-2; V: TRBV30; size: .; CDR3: CAWSSRFGYTF
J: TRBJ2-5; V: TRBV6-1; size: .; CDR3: CASRANQETQYF
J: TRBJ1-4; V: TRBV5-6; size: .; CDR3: CASSFFRTREKLFF
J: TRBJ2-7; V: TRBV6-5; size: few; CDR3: CASSHERVSYEQYF
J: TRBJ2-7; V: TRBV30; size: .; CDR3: CAWSVNVGSYEQYF
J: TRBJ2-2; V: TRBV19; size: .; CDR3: CASSIAGRTGELFF
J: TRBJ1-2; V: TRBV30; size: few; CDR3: CAWSATSTGVGGYTF
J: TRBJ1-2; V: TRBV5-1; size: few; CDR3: CASSLDGAAGYTF
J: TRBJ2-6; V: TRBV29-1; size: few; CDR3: CSVVSSGANVLTF
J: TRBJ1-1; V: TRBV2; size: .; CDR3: CASREGPTPTEAFF
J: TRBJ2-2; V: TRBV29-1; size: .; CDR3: CSADRGGTGELFF
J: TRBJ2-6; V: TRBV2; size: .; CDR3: CASKGQGGSGANVLTF
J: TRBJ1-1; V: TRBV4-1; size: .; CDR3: CASSRGQPEGGSTEAFF
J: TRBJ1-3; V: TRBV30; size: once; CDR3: CAWNYGRNTIYF
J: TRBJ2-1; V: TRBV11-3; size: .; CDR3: CASSLRPGGLREQFF
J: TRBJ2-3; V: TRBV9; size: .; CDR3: CASSVSGLDTDTQYF
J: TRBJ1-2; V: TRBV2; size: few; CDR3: CASRAQTGNYGYTF
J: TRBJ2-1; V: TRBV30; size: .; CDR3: CAWNGQGLNEQFF
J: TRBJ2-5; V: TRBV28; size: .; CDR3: CASGSGGPAGETQYF
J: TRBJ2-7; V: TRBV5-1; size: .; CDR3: CASSESLAEYEQYF
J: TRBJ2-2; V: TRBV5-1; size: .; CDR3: CASSLGFNTGELFF
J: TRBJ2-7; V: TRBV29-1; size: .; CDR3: CSVSRRLNYEQYF